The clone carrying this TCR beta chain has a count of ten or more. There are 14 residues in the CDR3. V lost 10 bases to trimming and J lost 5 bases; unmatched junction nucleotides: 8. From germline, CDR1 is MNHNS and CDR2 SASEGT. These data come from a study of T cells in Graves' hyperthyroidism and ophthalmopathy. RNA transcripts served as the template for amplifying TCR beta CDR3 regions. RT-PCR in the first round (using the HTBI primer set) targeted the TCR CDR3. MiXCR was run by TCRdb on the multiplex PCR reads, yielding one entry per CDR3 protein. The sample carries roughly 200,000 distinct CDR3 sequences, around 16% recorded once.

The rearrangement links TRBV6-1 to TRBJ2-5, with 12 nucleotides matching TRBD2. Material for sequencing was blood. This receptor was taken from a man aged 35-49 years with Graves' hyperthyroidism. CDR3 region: CATRPGLAGETQYF. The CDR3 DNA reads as TGTGCCACGCGCCCGGGACTAGCGGGCGAGACCCAGTACTTC.